This T cell receptor (beta chain) came from a study of response to subunit inactivated influenza vaccine. A single record per CDR3 protein comes from TCRdb applying MiXCR to the RT-PCR reads. The sample shows more than 450,000 distinct CDR3 sequences, about 11% of them seen only once. This clonotype has just a few counts. Its cognate antigen is unknown. The V end was cut by 4 bases, the J end by 9 bases, with 13 bases between. CDR3 size: 13 residues. Germline V gene sequence: CDR1 SNHLY, CDR2 FYNNEI. Study-level points and caveats: The authors suggested that every seasonal influenza vaccination recruits few new T cells.

The chain links TRBV2 to TRBJ2-1; the D is unclear. This receptor was obtained from a man aged 50-60 years who received an inactivated influenza vaccine. Sequencing used PBMCs from blood, obtained on the day of vaccination. CDR3 nucleotide sequence: TGTGCCAGCAGTGGAGCTAGGGTAGGTGAGCAGTTCTTC. Protein sequence: CASSGARVGEQFF.